A selection of T cell receptor beta chains follows, all from one sample in a study of blood T cell repertoires in COVID-19. Data came from immunoSEQ multiplex PCR; TCRdb stores just in-frame clones and leaves some out. The sample contains about 260,000 clones, 88% of which appear only once. The specimen was peripheral blood. Receptor source: a woman in her 30s with COVID-19, enrolled during active disease. Each CDR3 is given with its conserved first and last residue. A D gene is named only where the DNA matches it firmly. Clone size appears in some rows only: once, few, many, or a class for an expanded clone.

V gene	clone size	J gene	D gene	CDR3 DNA	CDR3 protein
TRBV5-1	.	TRBJ2-7	TRBD1	TGCGCCAGCAGCAAGGGGGCCGGAGAGCAGTACTTC	CASSKGAGEQYF
TRBV24-1	.	TRBJ2-7	.	TGTGCCACCAGTGATCAGGACAGCGAGCAGTACTTC	CATSDQDSEQYF
TRBV11-2	.	TRBJ1-6	.	TGTGCCAGCAGCTTAGTACAGGGCTATAATTCACCCCTCCACTTT	CASSLVQGYNSPLHF
TRBV28	.	TRBJ2-2	TRBD1	TGTGCCAGCAACCCAGGGGACAGGGATTCGGGGGAGCTGTTTTTT	CASNPGDRDSGELFF
TRBV10-2	.	TRBJ1-5	.	TGCGCCAGCAGTGGGGGTGGAGGGAAGGATCAGCCCCAGCATTTT	CASSGGGGKDQPQHF
TRBV19	.	TRBJ2-1	TRBD2	TGTGCCTCTGGACTAGCTCTCCCCTACAATGAGCAGTTCTTC	CASGLALPYNEQFF
TRBV4-1	.	TRBJ1-5	.	TGCGCCAGCAGCCAAGAGGGCAGTATCAATCAGCCCCAGCATTTT	CASSQEGSINQPQHF
TRBV7-9	few	TRBJ2-3	.	TGTGCCAGCAGCCCGCACGGCGGGAGCACAGATACGCAGTATTTT	CASSPHGGSTDTQYF
TRBV28	few	TRBJ1-2	.	TGTGCCAGCAGTTTAGGGGGATCAACAGGGCTCCTCCTTGGCTACACCTTC	CASSLGGSTGLLLGYTF
TRBV11-3	.	TRBJ2-2	TRBD1	TGTGCCAGCAGCTCACACCGGACAGGGGCTTCCGGGGAGCTGTTTTTT	CASSSHRTGASGELFF
TRBV5-4	.	TRBJ1-1	.	TGTGCCAGCAGCTTACAGGGAGGGAGTGAAGCTTTCTTT	CASSLQGGSEAFF
TRBV4-3	.	TRBJ1-2	.	TGCGCCAGCAGCCAAGACAGGGCAGGCGTGGAAGGCTACACCTTC	CASSQDRAGVEGYTF
TRBV27	.	TRBJ2-6	.	TGTGCCAGCAGTAGACAGGCGCCGAGGGGGGCCAACGTCCTGACTTTC	CASSRQAPRGANVLTF
TRBV28	.	TRBJ1-2	.	TGTGCCAGCTACGACAGCTATGGCTACACCTTC	CASYDSYGYTF
TRBV7-9	.	TRBJ2-7	.	TGTGCCACCGGTATCGGGGGGCGGGTCGAGCAGTACTTC	CATGIGGRVEQYF
TRBV25-1	.	TRBJ2-7	.	TGTGCCAGCAGTGCCTGGGGGGAAAGAGAGCAGTACTTC	CASSAWGEREQYF
TRBV30	.	TRBJ2-7	TRBD1	TGTGCCTGGAGTCAGGGTAGGACAGGGGCATACGAGCAGTACTTC	CAWSQGRTGAYEQYF
TRBV3-1/TRBV3-2	.	TRBJ2-2	.	TGTGCCAGCAGCCAAGATCATGGCAGAACCGGGGAGCTGTTTTTT	CASSQDHGRTGELFF
TRBV28	.	TRBJ2-3	.	TGTGCCAGCAGTTTAATAGGCACAGATACGCAGTATTTT	CASSLIGTDTQYF
TRBV7-2	.	TRBJ2-3	TRBD1	TGTGCCAGCAGCTGGGACAGTTACACAGATACGCAGTATTTT	CASSWDSYTDTQYF
TRBV27	.	TRBJ1-5	.	TGTGCCAGCAGTTTGGGGGGATATCAGCCCCAGCATTTT	CASSLGGYQPQHF
TRBV27	.	TRBJ2-1	.	TGTGCCAGCAGTTTATCGTTGCTAACTGAGCAGTTCTTC	CASSLSLLTEQFF
TRBV27	few	TRBJ1-5	.	TGTGCCAGCAGTGCCGTGGGAGAGGGAAGTCAGCCCCAGCATTTT	CASSAVGEGSQPQHF
TRBV7-9	.	TRBJ2-1	.	TGTGCCAGCAGCTCCACATCCGGACTCGACAGGCATGAGCAGTTCTTC	CASSSTSGLDRHEQFF
TRBV7-8	.	TRBJ1-2	.	TGTGCCAGCAGCTTAGCAGGAGGGGCCGGAGCCTATGGCTACACCTTC	CASSLAGGAGAYGYTF
TRBV3-1/TRBV3-2	few	TRBJ2-7	.	TGTGCCAGCAGCCTGGAGGGGTTTGTGCAGTACTTC	CASSLEGFVQYF
TRBV6-4	.	TRBJ2-1	TRBD2	TGTGCCAGCAGTGACAATCTAGCGGGAGACTACAATGAGCAGTTCTTC	CASSDNLAGDYNEQFF
TRBV10-1	once	TRBJ1-5	TRBD1	TGCGCCAGCAGTGACCAGCCAGGGGGCGGTCAGCCCCAGCATTTT	CASSDQPGGGQPQHF
TRBV5-6	once	TRBJ1-5	TRBD1	TGTGCCAGCAGCTTGGAGGCAGGGGGGAATCAGCCCCAGCATTTT	CASSLEAGGNQPQHF
TRBV11-3	.	TRBJ2-3	.	TGTGCCAGCAGCATAAGCGGGACATTTGGTACGCAGTATTTT	CASSISGTFGTQYF
TRBV5-1	.	TRBJ2-7	TRBD1	TGCGCCAGCAGCTTGACGGGACAGGCCCACGAGCAGTACTTC	CASSLTGQAHEQYF